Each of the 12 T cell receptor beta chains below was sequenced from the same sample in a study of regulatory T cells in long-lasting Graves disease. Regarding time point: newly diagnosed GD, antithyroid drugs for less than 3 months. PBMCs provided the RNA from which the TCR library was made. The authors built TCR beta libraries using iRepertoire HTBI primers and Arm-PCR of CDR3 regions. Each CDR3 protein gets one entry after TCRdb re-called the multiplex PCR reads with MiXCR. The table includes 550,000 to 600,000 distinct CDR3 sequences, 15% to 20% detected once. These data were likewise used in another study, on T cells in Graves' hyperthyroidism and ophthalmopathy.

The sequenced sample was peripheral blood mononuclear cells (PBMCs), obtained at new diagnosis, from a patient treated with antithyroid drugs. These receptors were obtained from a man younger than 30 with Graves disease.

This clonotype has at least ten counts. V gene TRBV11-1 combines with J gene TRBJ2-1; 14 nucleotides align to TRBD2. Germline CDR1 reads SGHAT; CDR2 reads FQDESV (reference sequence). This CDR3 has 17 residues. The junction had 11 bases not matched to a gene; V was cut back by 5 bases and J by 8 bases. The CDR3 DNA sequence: TGTGCCAGCAGCCCTACGGGGACTAGCGGGAGAGGCTATGAGCAGTTCTTC. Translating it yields CASSPTGTSGRGYEQFF.

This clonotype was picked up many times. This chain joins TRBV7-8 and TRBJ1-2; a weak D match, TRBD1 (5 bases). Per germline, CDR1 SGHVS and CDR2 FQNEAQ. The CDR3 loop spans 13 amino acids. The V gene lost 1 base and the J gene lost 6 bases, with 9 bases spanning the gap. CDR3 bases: TGTGCCAGCAGCTTAGGGACAAGAGATGGCTACACCTTC. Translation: CASSLGTRDGYTF.

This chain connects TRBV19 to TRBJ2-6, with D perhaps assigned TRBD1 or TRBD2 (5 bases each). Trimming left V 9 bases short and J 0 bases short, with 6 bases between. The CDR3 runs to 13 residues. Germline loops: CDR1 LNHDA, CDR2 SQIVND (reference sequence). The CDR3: CASGASGANVLTF. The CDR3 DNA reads TGTGCCAGCGGGGCCTCTGGGGCCAACGTCCTGACTTTC.

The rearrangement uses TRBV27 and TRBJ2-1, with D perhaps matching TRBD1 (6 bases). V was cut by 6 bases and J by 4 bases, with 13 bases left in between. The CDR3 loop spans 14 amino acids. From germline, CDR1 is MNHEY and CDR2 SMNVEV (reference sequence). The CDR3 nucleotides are TGTGCCAGCAGCCAAAGGACAGATTACAATGAGCAGTTCTTC. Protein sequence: CASSQRTDYNEQFF.

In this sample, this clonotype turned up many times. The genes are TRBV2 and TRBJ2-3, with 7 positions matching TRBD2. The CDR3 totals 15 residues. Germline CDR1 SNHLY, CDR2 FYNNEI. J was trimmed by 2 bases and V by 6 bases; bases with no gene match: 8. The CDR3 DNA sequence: TGTGCCAGCAGGACCGGGACTACAGACACAGATACGCAGTATTTT. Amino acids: CASRTGTTDTDTQYF.

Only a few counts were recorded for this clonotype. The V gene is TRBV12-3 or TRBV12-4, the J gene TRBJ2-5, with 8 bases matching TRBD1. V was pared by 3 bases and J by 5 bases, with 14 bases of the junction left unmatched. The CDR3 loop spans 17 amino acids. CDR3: CASSFIQGAGIGETQYF. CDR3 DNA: TGTGCCAGCAGTTTCATTCAGGGGGCCGGGATAGGGGAGACCCAGTACTTC.

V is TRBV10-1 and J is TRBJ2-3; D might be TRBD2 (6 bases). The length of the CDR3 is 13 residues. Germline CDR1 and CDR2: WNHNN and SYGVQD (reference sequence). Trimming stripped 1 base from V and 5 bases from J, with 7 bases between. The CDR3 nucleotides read TGCGCCAGCAGTGAGTTCGGGGGAGATACGCAGTATTTT. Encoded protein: CASSEFGGDTQYF.

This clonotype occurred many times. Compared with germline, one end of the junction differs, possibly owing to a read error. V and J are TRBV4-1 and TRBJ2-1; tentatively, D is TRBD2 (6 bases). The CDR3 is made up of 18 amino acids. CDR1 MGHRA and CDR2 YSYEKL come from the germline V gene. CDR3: CASSQARLGFGSYNEQFF. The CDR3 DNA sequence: TGTGCCAGCAGCCAAGCCCGACTAGGTTTTGGATCCTACAATGAGCAGTTCTTC.

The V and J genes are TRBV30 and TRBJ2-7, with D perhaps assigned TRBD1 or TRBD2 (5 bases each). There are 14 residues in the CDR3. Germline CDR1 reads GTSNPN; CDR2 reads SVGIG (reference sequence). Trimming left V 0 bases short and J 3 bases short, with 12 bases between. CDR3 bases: TGTGCCTGGAGTGTTGGGGGAGTGAACTACGAGCAGTACTTC. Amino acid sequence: CAWSVGGVNYEQYF.

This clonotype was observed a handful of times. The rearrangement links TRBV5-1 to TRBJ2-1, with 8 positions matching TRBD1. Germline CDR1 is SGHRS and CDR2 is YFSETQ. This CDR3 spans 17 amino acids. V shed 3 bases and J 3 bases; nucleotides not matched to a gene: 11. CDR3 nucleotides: TGCGCCAGCAGCTCAGGAAGGACAGGGAGAATCTACAATGAGCAGTTCTTC. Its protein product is CASSSGRTGRIYNEQFF.

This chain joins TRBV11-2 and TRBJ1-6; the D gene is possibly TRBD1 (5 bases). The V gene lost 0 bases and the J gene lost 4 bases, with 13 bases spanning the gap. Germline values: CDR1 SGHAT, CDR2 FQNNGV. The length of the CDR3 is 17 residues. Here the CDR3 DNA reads TGTGCCAGCAGCTTAGATGGGGCAGCAAGATATAATTCACCCCTCCACTTT. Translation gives CASSLDGAARYNSPLHF.

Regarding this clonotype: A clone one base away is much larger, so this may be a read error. Here the CDR3 DNA reads TGTGCCAGCAGCCCAGACAGGGTGAACTATGGCTACACCTTC. Translated, it gives CASSPDRVNYGYTF. The rearrangement links TRBV9 to TRBJ1-2, with 7 positions matching TRBD1. The germline gives CDR1 SGDLS, CDR2 YYNGEE. The CDR3 contains 14 residues. The junction had 5 bases not matched to a gene; V was cut back by 4 bases and J by 2 bases.